Below are 11 T cell receptor beta chains sequenced from a single sample in a study of cytomegalovirus exposure and HLA in healthy donors. Amplification used 60 Vbeta primers and 13 Jbeta primers. Here immunoSEQ multiplex PCR was the method, and the copy in TCRdb shows in-frame clones only, minus some. The repertoire holds 130,000 or so clones, with around two thirds as singletons. Input material: PBMCs. The receptors were gathered from a male donor in good health and CMV-seronegative.

The V call is TRBV9, the J call TRBJ1-2; TRBD1 matches 9 bases. The ends lost 2 bases at V and 5 bases at J; junction bases unmatched: 10. The CDR3 loop spans 16 amino acids. Germline V gives CDR1 SGDLS, CDR2 YYNGEE. The CDR3 DNA follows: TGTGCCAGCAGCGTCCACCACAGGGGGCTGGAATATGGCTACACCTTC. It translates to CASSVHHRGLEYGYTF. The full variable domain, its missing parts supplied by reference TRBV9 and TRBJ1-2, is DSGVTQTPKHLITATGQRVTLRCSPRSGDLSVYWYQQSLDQGLQFLIQYYNGEERAKGNILERFSAQQFPDLHSELNLSSLELGDSALYFCASSVHHRGLEYGYTFGSGTRLTVV.

CDR3 region: CASSLGQGAANEQFF. CDR3 bases: TGTGCCAGCAGCTTAGGACAGGGAGCGGCTAATGAGCAGTTCTTC. The chain uses TRBV5-4 and TRBJ2-1; TRBD1 aligns across 8 bases. The germline V gene has CDR1 SGHNT and CDR2 YYREEE (reference sequence). The V gene end was trimmed by 2 bases and the J gene end by 7 bases; junction bases not matched to a gene: 8. This CDR3 has 15 residues. The full variable domain, its missing parts supplied by reference TRBV5-4 and TRBJ2-1, is ETGVTQSPTHLIKTRGQQVTLRCSSQSGHNTVSWYQQALGQGPQFIFQYYREEENGRGNFPPRFSGLQFPNYSSELNVNALELDDSALYLCASSLGQGAANEQFFGPGTRLTVL.

Comment on this clone: One junction end disagrees with the germline gene, perhaps due to a read error. CDR3 bases: TGTTCCAGCACCCCGGACGCAGGGGGCAATCAGCCCCAGCATTTT. Translating it yields CSSTPDAGGNQPQHF. The chain couples TRBV2 to TRBJ1-5; D possibly corresponds to TRBD1 (6 bases). The germline CDR1 and CDR2 sequences are SNHLY and FYNNEI. This CDR3 is built from 15 residues.

This clone was seen only a few times. This chain joins TRBV7-9 and TRBJ1-5; TRBD1 is a possible D gene (5 bases). The CDR3 loop spans 15 amino acids. V was shortened by 3 bases and J by 0 bases, with 9 bases between the two germline ends. Germline-derived CDR1 and CDR2 are SEHNR and FQNEAQ (reference sequence). DNA for the CDR3: TGTGCCAGCAGCTTGGCAGGGTCTAGCAATCAGCCCCAGCATTTT. Its protein product is CASSLAGSSNQPQHF.

The chain links TRBV6-1 to TRBJ1-3; 7 bases match TRBD1. V gave up 10 bases and J gave up 1 base; unmatched junction bases: 7. Germline V gene data show CDR1 as MNHNS and CDR2 as SASEGT. This CDR3 comprises 14 residues. CDR3 sequence: CATEGQSSGNTIYF. The CDR3 nucleotides read TGTGCCACCGAGGGACAGAGTTCTGGAAACACCATATATTTT.

This clone was detected ten times or more. This chain uses TRBV5-8 with TRBJ1-5; D may be TRBD1 (5 bases). This CDR3 has 14 residues. The germline V gene encodes CDR1 SGHTS and CDR2 YDEGEE. Trimming removed 0 bases at V and 2 bases at J, with 6 bases between. CDR3: CASSLGRGNQPQHF. DNA for the CDR3: TGTGCCAGCAGCTTGGGCAGGGGCAATCAGCCCCAGCATTTT.

CDR3 region: CASSDDAYSPLHF. For the CDR3, the DNA is TGTGCCAGCAGTGACGATGCGTATTCACCCCTCCACTTT. J is TRBJ1-6 and V is TRBV6-4; D is ambiguous. The V end was cut by 2 bases, the J end by 8 bases, with 7 bases between. This CDR3 spans 13 amino acids. Germline loops: CDR1 MRHNA, CDR2 SNTAGT.

This clone was seen more than once but under ten times. The chain carries TRBV6-1 and TRBJ2-1; 8 bases fit TRBD2. The length of the CDR3 is 15 residues. V was clipped by 7 bases and J by 5 bases; unmatched bases: 10. Per germline, CDR1 MNHNS and CDR2 SASEGT. As DNA, the CDR3 is TGTGCCAGCACCGCCCTCCGACTAGCGAACAATGAGCAGTTCTTC. Its protein product is CASTALRLANNEQFF.

The CDR3 DNA reads as TGTGCCAGCCAAAGGGGAGGGGACACTGAAGCTTTCTTT. Its translation is CASQRGGDTEAFF. V gene TRBV6-1 combines with J gene TRBJ1-1; a weak D match, TRBD1 (5 bases). Between the trimmed V and J ends, which lost 8 bases and 3 bases, there was a span of 13 bases. The germline V gene has CDR1 MNHNS and CDR2 SASEGT. The CDR3 sequence is 13 residues long.

This clone was observed a few times. V and J are TRBV6-5 and TRBJ1-5; a weak D match, TRBD1 (5 bases). CDR3 length: 15 amino acids. V was cut by 0 bases and J by 6 bases, with 12 bases left in between. CDR1 and CDR2 from the germline V gene are MNHEY and SVGAGI. The CDR3 DNA reads TGTGCCAGCAGTTACTCCGCCAGGGATAGTCAGCCCCAGCATTTT. Translating it yields CASSYSARDSQPQHF.

The V gene is TRBV2, the J gene TRBJ2-7; 11 bases map to TRBD1. The CDR3 runs 14 residues. Germline CDR1 SNHLY, CDR2 FYNNEI. V gave up 6 bases and J gave up 5 bases; unmatched junction bases: 6. The CDR3: CASSQDRGLDEQYF. The DNA for the CDR3 is TGTGCCAGCAGCCAGGACAGGGGGCTTGACGAGCAGTACTTC.